The following is a T cell receptor beta chain sequence with its context. Its cognate antigen has yet to be identified. Base quality data are lacking; no much larger clone is found one base away. The data originate from a study of Ad26.COV2.S vaccination and SARS-CoV-2 variants (dated by TCRdb to 2020 to 2023). With respect to the entire study: Vaccine-arm donors came from COV1001, a multicentre, randomized, double-blind, placebo-controlled phase I-IIa trial of Ad26.COV2.S in healthy adults. Ad26.COV2.S was given intramuscularly at 5x10^10 or 1x10^11 viral particles, as a single shot or as two shots 56 days apart. TCRbeta repertoire sequencing served as the tool for gauging how specific and how broad the SARS-CoV-2-reactive T cell receptors were following Ad26.COV2.S vaccination. The TCR-sequenced set comprised approximately 32 samples: around 20 Ad26.COV2.S vaccine recipients, 5 placebo recipients and 8 SARS-CoV-2 convalescent individuals. Trial participants were randomized into five groups of five: low-dose or high-dose Ad26.COV2.S given once or twice, or placebo on both occasions. Blinding of investigators to trial group allocation was maintained during experiments and outcome assessment. Broader findings and caveats from the paper: Comparable non-spike TCR breadth was observed between vaccine and placebo recipients, consistent with only spike being contained in the vaccine. The authors noted that total T cell responses may have been underestimated by the TCR breadth and depth analyses. The study was not powered to compare responses between vaccine doses or regimens. Substantial breadth of spike-specific CD8+ and CD4+ T cell responses was reported after vaccination. Higher spike-specific TCR breadth was observed in Ad26.COV2.S recipients than in placebo recipients (P = 0.0014).

V is cut back by 5 bases and J by 5 bases, with 6 bases in the junction unmatched. The CDR3 holds 14 amino acids from the cysteine to the phenylalanine. Only the CDR3 region is kept as DNA, spanning 42 bases read in frame from base 1. According to the germline V gene (reference sequence), CDR1 reads LNHDA and CDR2 reads SQIVND. The immunoSEQ Assay was the method used to sequence TCRbeta CDR3 regions. After extraction, genomic DNA underwent amplification by bias-controlled multiplex PCR, followed by high-throughput sequencing. On the study's bioinformatics: Collapsing and filtering of sequences were performed to quantify the absolute abundance of each unique TCRbeta CDR3 region. T cell fraction was estimated by normalizing TCRbeta template counts to usable DNA, with usable DNA measured through amplification of reference genes found in all nucleated cells. Repertoire TCRs were annotated as SARS-CoV-2-specific when V gene, CDR3 amino acid sequence and J gene were exactly matched to a known reactive TCR set. MIRA supplied the reference SARS-CoV-2 TCR set, which was filtered for enrichment in COVID-19-positive ImmuneCODE repertoires so that public or cross-reactive TCRs were removed. Drawing on the MIRA antigens, annotated TCRs were analysed further at the level of specific ORF or position within ORF. Breadth was defined as the number of annotated unique rearrangements divided by the total number of unique productive rearrangements, and depth was defined as the summed frequency of the annotated unique rearrangements. Two-sided Wilcoxon rank-sum tests were applied when comparing TCR breadth between groups. The clones in this table, taken by TCRdb from immuneACCESS, are in-frame only. Not every clone is retained; where verified, under half of the shortfall comes from an unresolved V gene, and the cause of the rest is unknown. The V and J calls and clone size are taken from that table; D and trimming were inferred from the DNA. This sample lists 350,000 to 600,000 clones; 89% were detected once. The ten largest clonotypes hold about 1.5% of the sample.

The treatment or condition label of this sample denotes: roughly 20 received Ad26.COV2.S at low or high dose, single or two shots; 5 received placebo; per-sample allocation not given. Repertoires of vaccine and placebo recipients were sequenced from samples collected on day 63 after the first injection. Cohort 1b enrolled about two dozen adults aged 18-55 years at a single site in Boston, USA, between 29 July and 7 August 2020. Ad26.COV2.S was a replication-incompetent adenovirus type 26 vector that expressed a prefusion-stabilized SARS-CoV-2 spike protein derived from the original Wuhan strain. Source: peripheral blood, taken in a trial of Ad26.COV2.S vaccine versus placebo. Recombination connected TRBV19 to TRBJ2-7, with 10 bases aligning to TRBD1. The clonotype was recovered from a person between 18 and 65 years old who received the Ad26.COV2.S COVID-19 vaccine or a placebo. The nucleotide sequence is given as TGTGCCAGTAGTTCGCGCGGACAGGGGGACGAGCAGTACTTC. Translated, this gives CASSSRGQGDEQYF. With the portions outside the CDR3 filled from the reference TRBV19 and TRBJ2-7 genes, the complete variable region becomes DGGITQSPKYLFRKEGQNVTLSCEQNLNHDAMYWYRQDPGQGLRLIYYSQIVNDFQKGDIAEGYSVSREKKESFPLTVTSAQKNPTAFYLCASSSRGQGDEQYFGPGTRLTVT.